These T cell receptor beta chains were read from a single sample in a study of blood T cell repertoires in COVID-19. The data were produced by immunoSEQ multiplex PCR, yet TCRdb's version contains in-frame clones alone and is incomplete. The sample records over 40,000 clones, around 83% being singletons. Input material: peripheral blood. Receptors originate from a man aged 55 to 70 with active COVID-19. Each CDR3 is given with its conserved first and last residue. Each record gives: V gene, clone size, J gene, D gene, CDR3 protein, CDR3 DNA. The D gene is left open where the match is weak. Clone sizes are given selectively: once, few, many, or a class where the clone is expanded.

V: TRBV7-8; size: -; J: TRBJ1-6; D: -; CDR3: CASSSPGGAHSPLHF; DNA: TGTGCCAGCAGCTCCCCTGGAGGGGCGCATTCACCCCTCCACTTT
V: TRBV12-3/TRBV12-4; size: -; J: TRBJ2-5; D: -; CDR3: CASSFTGVETQYF; DNA: TGTGCCAGCAGTTTTACGGGGGTAGAGACCCAGTACTTC
V: TRBV28; size: -; J: TRBJ1-4; D: -; CDR3: CASSFYGGNEKLFF; DNA: TGTGCCAGCAGTTTTTACGGAGGTAATGAAAAACTGTTTTTT
V: TRBV5-1; size: few; J: TRBJ2-3; D: TRBD2; CDR3: CASRGTSGEGPNDTQYF; DNA: TGCGCCAGCCGGGGGACTAGCGGGGAAGGGCCTAACGATACGCAGTATTTT
V: TRBV4-1; size: once; J: TRBJ2-7; D: TRBD1; CDR3: CASSQAGTAAYEQYF; DNA: TGCGCCAGCAGCCAAGCCGGGACAGCAGCCTACGAGCAGTACTTC
V: TRBV4-1; size: -; J: TRBJ1-1; D: TRBD1; CDR3: CASSQGGQLSREAFF; DNA: TGCGCCAGCAGCCAAGGGGGACAGCTAAGCCGTGAAGCTTTCTTT
V: TRBV9; size: few; J: TRBJ1-3; D: -; CDR3: CASSVDPGTGNTIYF; DNA: TGTGCCAGCAGCGTAGATCCAGGGACTGGAAACACCATATATTTT
V: TRBV27; size: -; J: TRBJ2-1; D: TRBD2; CDR3: CASAAGVLYNEQFF; DNA: TGTGCCAGTGCAGCGGGAGTTTTATACAATGAGCAGTTCTTC
V: TRBV15; size: -; J: TRBJ2-5; D: TRBD2; CDR3: CATSRGVSQYF; DNA: TGTGCCACCAGCCGGGGGGTCTCCCAGTACTTC
V: TRBV15; size: -; J: TRBJ2-5; D: TRBD2; CDR3: CATSRGREAAGETQYF; DNA: TGTGCCACCAGCAGAGGACGGGAGGCCGCGGGGGAGACCCAGTACTTC
V: TRBV18; size: -; J: TRBJ2-7; D: TRBD2; CDR3: CASSGTSGSPSPYEQYF; DNA: TGTGCCAGCTCGGGGACTAGCGGGAGTCCCTCACCTTACGAGCAGTACTTC
V: TRBV5-1; size: -; J: TRBJ2-3; D: TRBD1; CDR3: CASRQGARDTQYF; DNA: TGCGCCAGTAGACAGGGGGCGCGGGATACGCAGTATTTT
V: TRBV10-3; size: -; J: TRBJ2-1; D: TRBD2; CDR3: CAISERPTSGGAYNEQFF; DNA: TGTGCCATCAGTGAGCGGCCGACTAGCGGGGGAGCGTACAATGAGCAGTTCTTC
V: TRBV18; size: -; J: TRBJ1-1; D: TRBD1; CDR3: CASSVTGQDNTEAFF; DNA: TGTGCCAGCTCCGTGACGGGACAGGATAACACTGAAGCTTTCTTT
V: TRBV19; size: -; J: TRBJ1-6; D: -; CDR3: CASSRTGRGYNSPLHF; DNA: TGTGCCAGTTCACGCACAGGGAGGGGATATAATTCACCCCTCCACTTT
V: TRBV5-4; size: once; J: TRBJ2-7; D: -; CDR3: CASSLRGYHYEQYF; DNA: TGTGCCAGCAGCTTGAGGGGGTACCACTACGAGCAGTACTTC
V: TRBV27; size: -; J: TRBJ1-2; D: TRBD1; CDR3: CASSPAGQGGYTF; DNA: TGTGCCAGCAGTCCCGCAGGACAGGGTGGCTACACCTTC
V: TRBV5-4; size: -; J: TRBJ1-2; D: TRBD1; CDR3: CASSLGQGTNYGYTF; DNA: TGTGCCAGCAGCTTGGGACAGGGCACTAACTATGGCTACACCTTC
V: TRBV4-2; size: -; J: TRBJ2-1; D: TRBD1; CDR3: CASSYDRDNYNEQFF; DNA: TGTGCCAGCAGCTACGACAGGGACAATTACAATGAGCAGTTCTTC
V: TRBV7-9; size: -; J: TRBJ2-7; D: TRBD2; CDR3: CASSDLLAGGPYEQYF; DNA: TGTGCCAGCAGCGACCTTTTGGCGGGGGGGCCGTACGAGCAGTACTTC
V: TRBV2; size: once; J: TRBJ2-3; D: TRBD2; CDR3: CASSEVLAGEDTQYF; DNA: TGTGCCAGCAGTGAAGTCCTAGCGGGAGAAGATACGCAGTATTTT